The rows below give T cell receptor beta chains drawn from one sample of a study of blood T cell repertoires in COVID-19. Data came from immunoSEQ multiplex PCR; TCRdb stores just in-frame clones and leaves some out. The sample holds over 150,000 clones, roughly four fifths seen once. Sequenced input: PBMCs or T cells enriched from blood (not recorded which). These receptors came from a man aged 40-49 years who had recovered from COVID-19. Each CDR3 is given with its conserved first and last residue. The D gene is left open where the match is weak. Size is omitted from some rows. Given values are once, few, many or a class for expanded clones.

J gene | clone size | D gene | V gene | CDR3 protein | CDR3 DNA
TRBJ2-3 | - | TRBD2 | TRBV10-1 | CASSEIANSAGGTDTQYF | TGCGCCAGCAGTGAGATTGCCAACTCAGCGGGAGGCACAGATACGCAGTATTTT
TRBJ2-7 | - | - | TRBV30 | CAWSVQPPLEQYF | TGTGCCTGGAGTGTACAGCCACCGTTGGAGCAGTACTTC
TRBJ1-5 | - | TRBD1 | TRBV10-1 | CATGGRGNQPQHF | TGCGCGACAGGGGGTAGGGGGAATCAGCCCCAGCATTTT
TRBJ1-1 | - | TRBD1 | TRBV29-1 | CSAAGQGNTEAFF | TGCAGCGCCGCTGGACAGGGGAACACTGAAGCTTTCTTT
TRBJ2-7 | - | - | TRBV12-3/TRBV12-4 | CASSRQGRGEQYF | TGTGCCAGCAGTCGACAGGGGAGGGGCGAGCAGTACTTC
TRBJ2-1 | - | - | TRBV28 | CAISKSRGTDEQFF | TGTGCCATTTCGAAAAGTCGGGGTACCGATGAGCAGTTCTTC
TRBJ2-6 | - | - | TRBV9 | CASSVRGSSGANVLTF | TGTGCCAGCAGCGTTAGGGGTAGCTCTGGGGCCAACGTCCTGACTTTC
TRBJ2-7 | - | - | TRBV4-1 | CASSQGAQERYEQYF | TGCGCCAGCAGCCAAGGTGCCCAGGAACGCTACGAGCAGTACTTC
TRBJ1-5 | - | - | TRBV7-3 | CASSLFGGTGGNQPQHF | TGTGCCAGCAGCTTATTCGGCGGAACAGGAGGCAATCAGCCCCAGCATTTT
TRBJ2-3 | - | TRBD1 | TRBV2 | CASSLPGQGGQTQYF | TGTGCCAGCAGTCTCCCGGGACAGGGCGGTCAGACGCAGTATTTT
TRBJ2-6 | - | TRBD1 | TRBV9 | CASSVVGGTDRGMGANVLTF | TGTGCCAGCAGCGTAGTTGGAGGTACTGACAGGGGGATGGGGGCCAACGTCCTGACTTTC
TRBJ1-5 | few | - | TRBV28 | CASARTVSTTAQPQHF | TGTGCCAGCGCGAGGACAGTCTCAACTACGGCTCAGCCCCAGCATTTT
TRBJ1-2 | - | - | TRBV6-2/TRBV6-3 | CASSYSRRGALYGYTF | TGTGCCAGCAGTTACTCGCGGAGGGGCGCCCTCTATGGCTACACCTTC
TRBJ2-2 | - | TRBD1 | TRBV28 | CASSLRQGHTGELFF | TGTGCCAGCAGTTTAAGACAGGGACACACCGGGGAGCTGTTTTTT
TRBJ1-1 | - | TRBD1 | TRBV6-5 | CASTYLGQRNTEAFF | TGTGCCAGCACCTACCTGGGACAGAGGAACACTGAAGCTTTCTTT
TRBJ2-1 | - | - | TRBV4-3 | CASSQEGAIIYEQFF | TGCGCCAGCAGCCAAGAGGGGGCTATAATCTATGAGCAGTTCTTC
TRBJ1-6 | - | TRBD1 | TRBV19 | CASSPDRGVNSPLHF | TGTGCCAGTAGTCCGGACAGGGGAGTCAATTCACCCCTCCACTTT
TRBJ2-5 | few | - | TRBV6-5 | CASSQPGAQETQYF | TGTGCCAGCAGTCAACCAGGTGCCCAAGAGACCCAGTACTTC
TRBJ2-3 | - | TRBD2 | TRBV10-1 | CASRLAGEDTQYF | TGCGCCAGCAGACTAGCGGGAGAAGATACGCAGTATTTT
TRBJ2-4 | - | TRBD2 | TRBV14 | CASSPGTRGNIQYF | TGTGCCAGCAGCCCTGGGACGCGGGGGAACATTCAGTACTTC
TRBJ2-7 | - | TRBD2 | TRBV6-5 | CASSYSGLATYEQYF | TGTGCCAGCAGTTACTCGGGACTAGCAACCTACGAGCAGTACTTC
TRBJ1-1 | once | - | TRBV28 | CASRSLPGTRWGNTEAFF | TGTGCCAGCAGGTCCCTCCCCGGGACACGGTGGGGGAACACTGAAGCTTTCTTT
TRBJ2-1 | - | TRBD2 | TRBV18 | CASSPTSGIIYNEQFF | TGTGCCAGCTCACCAACTAGCGGGATCATCTACAATGAGCAGTTCTTC
TRBJ1-1 | - | - | TRBV7-3 | CASSAGRGNTEAFF | TGTGCCAGCAGCGCGGGCAGGGGGAACACTGAAGCTTTCTTT
TRBJ1-3 | - | TRBD1 | TRBV7-9 | CASSYTGGSGNTIYF | TGTGCCAGCAGCTATACAGGGGGCTCTGGAAACACCATATATTTT
TRBJ1-1 | - | TRBD1 | TRBV2 | CASRDTQGTTFF | TGTGCCAGCAGGGATACACAGGGGACAACTTTCTTT
TRBJ1-5 | - | TRBD1 | TRBV19 | CASSDGTAGNQPQHF | TGTGCCAGTAGTGACGGGACAGCCGGCAATCAGCCCCAGCATTTT
TRBJ2-5 | - | TRBD2 | TRBV27 | CASSLWGGSQETQYF | TGTGCCAGCAGTTTATGGGGCGGGAGTCAAGAGACCCAGTACTTC
TRBJ2-5 | - | - | TRBV5-6 | CASSFRVGETQYF | TGTGCCAGCAGCTTCCGTGTCGGGGAGACCCAGTACTTC
TRBJ2-1 | - | TRBD2 | TRBV9 | CASSVGGGSGSYNEQFF | TGTGCCAGCAGCGTAGGTGGCGGGAGCGGGTCCTACAATGAGCAGTTCTTC
TRBJ1-2 | - | - | TRBV7-2 | CASSLVGGAAFSNYGYTF | TGTGCCAGCAGCTTAGTCGGGGGGGCAGCCTTTTCTAACTATGGCTACACCTTC
TRBJ2-4 | - | - | TRBV4-1 | CASSQLESPGNIQYF | TGCGCCAGCAGCCAATTAGAGTCACCGGGAAACATTCAGTACTTC
TRBJ1-2 | - | - | TRBV12-3/TRBV12-4 | CASRGFYGYTF | TGTGCCAGTAGGGGCTTCTATGGCTACACCTTC
TRBJ2-3 | - | TRBD2 | TRBV5-1 | CASSLSGRTDTQYF | TGCGCCAGCAGCTTGAGCGGGAGAACAGATACGCAGTATTTT
TRBJ1-2 | once | - | TRBV3-1/TRBV3-2 | CASSPGFPYGYTF | TGTGCCAGCAGCCCAGGGTTTCCCTATGGCTACACCTTC
TRBJ1-6 | - | - | TRBV28 | CASRTSGRPLHF | TGTGCCAGCAGGACTTCTGGTCGGCCCCTCCACTTT
TRBJ1-2 | - | - | TRBV4-2 | CASSYSVQSPHGYTF | TGTGCCAGCAGCTATTCAGTACAGAGCCCCCATGGCTACACCTTC
TRBJ2-3 | - | - | TRBV19 | CASSIGWGGTGTDTQYF | TGTGCCAGTAGTATCGGGTGGGGCGGGACAGGCACAGATACGCAGTATTTT
TRBJ2-3 | - | TRBD2 | TRBV11-2 | CASSLVGSGPRSTDTQYF | TGTGCCAGCAGCTTAGTGGGTAGCGGGCCTCGAAGCACAGATACGCAGTATTTT
TRBJ1-2 | - | - | TRBV6-2/TRBV6-3 | CASSLPGLANYGYTF | TGTGCCAGCAGCCTTCCGGGATTGGCTAACTATGGCTACACCTTC
TRBJ1-1 | once | - | TRBV11-3 | CASSTGSANTEAFF | TGTGCCAGCAGCACAGGGTCCGCGAACACTGAAGCTTTCTTT
TRBJ1-1 | - | - | TRBV28 | CASSLGGGRGTEAFF | TGTGCCAGCAGTTTGGGTGGGGGACGGGGGACTGAAGCTTTCTTT